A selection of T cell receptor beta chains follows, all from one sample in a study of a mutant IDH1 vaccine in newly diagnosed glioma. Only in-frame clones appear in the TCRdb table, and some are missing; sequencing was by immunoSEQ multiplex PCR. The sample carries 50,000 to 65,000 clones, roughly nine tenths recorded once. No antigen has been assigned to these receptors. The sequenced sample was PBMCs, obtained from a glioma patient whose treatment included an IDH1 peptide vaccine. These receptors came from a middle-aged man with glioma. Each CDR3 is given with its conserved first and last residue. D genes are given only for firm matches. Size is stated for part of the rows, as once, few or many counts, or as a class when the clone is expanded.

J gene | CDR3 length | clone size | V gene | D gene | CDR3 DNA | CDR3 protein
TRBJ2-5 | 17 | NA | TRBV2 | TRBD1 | TGTGCCAGCAGTGTGGATGGACAGGGAAGTAGGATAGAGACCCAGTACTTC | CASSVDGQGSRIETQYF
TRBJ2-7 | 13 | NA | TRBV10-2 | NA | TGCGCCAGCAGTGTATCCCCAGCCTACGAGCAGTACTTC | CASSVSPAYEQYF
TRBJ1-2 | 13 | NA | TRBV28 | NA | TGTGCCAGTGCGGGACACCCTCTCTTCAGCTACACCTTC | CASAGHPLFSYTF
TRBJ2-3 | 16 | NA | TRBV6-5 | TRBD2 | TGTGCCAGCAGTTACTCAGGACGGGAGGGCCAAAATACGCAGTATTTT | CASSYSGREGQNTQYF
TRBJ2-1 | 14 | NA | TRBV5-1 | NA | TGCGCCAGCAGCTTGGGAGTGCTCCACAATGAGCAGTTCTTC | CASSLGVLHNEQFF
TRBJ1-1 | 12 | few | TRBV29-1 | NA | TGCAGCGTCTTGGAGATGAACACTGAAGCTTTCTTT | CSVLEMNTEAFF
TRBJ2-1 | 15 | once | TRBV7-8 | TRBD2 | TGTGCCAGCATCAGAGGGGTAGCGGGATGGTACGAGCAGTTCTTC | CASIRGVAGWYEQFF
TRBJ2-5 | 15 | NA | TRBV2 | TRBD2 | TGTGCCAGCAGGAGGACTAGCGGGAGTTCGCAGACCCAGTACTTC | CASRRTSGSSQTQYF
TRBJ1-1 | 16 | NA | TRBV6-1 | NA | TGTGCCAGCAGTGAAGAGGGTACTGGGGTGAACACTGAAGCTTTCTTT | CASSEEGTGVNTEAFF
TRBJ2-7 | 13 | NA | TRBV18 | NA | TGTGCCAGCTCACCGGGGACCTCCTACGAGCAGTACTTC | CASSPGTSYEQYF
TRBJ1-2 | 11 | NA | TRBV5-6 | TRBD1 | TGTGCCAGCAGCTGGGACAGGGGTAGCACCTTC | CASSWDRGSTF
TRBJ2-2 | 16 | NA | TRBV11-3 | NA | TGTGCCAGCAGCTCAGGGGGCGCGGGAGATACCGGGGAGCTGTTTTTT | CASSSGGAGDTGELFF
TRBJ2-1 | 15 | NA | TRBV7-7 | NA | TGTGCCAGCAGCCTTGGGGCGGTTGTGGCGAATGAGCAGTTCTTC | CASSLGAVVANEQFF
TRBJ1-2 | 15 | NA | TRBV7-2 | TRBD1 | TGTGCCAGCACCATCAGTCCCAGGGGGGACTATGGCTACACCTTC | CASTISPRGDYGYTF
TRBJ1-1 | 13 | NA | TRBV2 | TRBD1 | TGTGCCAGCAGTAGACAGGGGCACACTGAAGCTTTCTTT | CASSRQGHTEAFF
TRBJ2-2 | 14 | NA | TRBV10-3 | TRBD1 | TGTGCCATCGGGAACAGGGGGGAATCCGGGGAGCTGTTTTTT | CAIGNRGESGELFF
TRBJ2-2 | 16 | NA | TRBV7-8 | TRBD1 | TGTGCCAGCAGCAGGACAGGGAGGAGGGACACCGGGGAGCTGTTTTTT | CASSRTGRRDTGELFF
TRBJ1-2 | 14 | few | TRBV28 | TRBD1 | TGTGCCAGCCGGACAGGGGGCGCCAACTATGGCTACACCTTC | CASRTGGANYGYTF
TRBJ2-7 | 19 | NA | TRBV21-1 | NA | TGTGCCAGCAGCAAAGAAGATAGGGGAAAGCGGGAGAAGGTATACGAGCAGTACTTC | CASSKEDRGKREKVYEQYF
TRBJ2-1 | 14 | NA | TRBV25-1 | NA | TGTGCCAGCAGGGGTCCCGGGACGTATCCAAAAACGCTCTTC | CASRGPGTYPKTLF
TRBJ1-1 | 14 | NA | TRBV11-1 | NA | TGTGCCAGCAGCTTCGGCAGCCCCAACACTGAAGCTTTCTTT | CASSFGSPNTEAFF
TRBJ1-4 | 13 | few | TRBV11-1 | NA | TGTGCCAGCAGCCAAGCGGACAGTACGAAACTGTTTTTT | CASSQADSTKLFF
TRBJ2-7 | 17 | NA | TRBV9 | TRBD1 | TGTGCCAGCAGCGTAGTCTGGGGGACAGTTTTGCCCTACGAGCAGTACTTC | CASSVVWGTVLPYEQYF
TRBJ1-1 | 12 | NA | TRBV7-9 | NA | TGTGCCAGCAGCCCCTCCCGGGGTGGGGCTTTCTTT | CASSPSRGGAFF
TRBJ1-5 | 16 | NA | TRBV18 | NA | TGTGCCAGCTCATCGGGAGGGGGGGGGACTGCGCAGCCCCAGCATTTT | CASSSGGGGTAQPQHF
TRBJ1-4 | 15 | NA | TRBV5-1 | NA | TGCGCCAGCAGCTTGGGTGGGACGGCCCGTGAAAAACTGTTTTTT | CASSLGGTAREKLFF
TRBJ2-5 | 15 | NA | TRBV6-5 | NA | TGTGCCAGCAGTCGGGTCAGGGGGGTTGCAGAGACCCAGTACTTC | CASSRVRGVAETQYF
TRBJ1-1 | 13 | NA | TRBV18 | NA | TGTGCCAGCTCACCGAGCTCCGCCACTGAAGCTTTCTTT | CASSPSSATEAFF
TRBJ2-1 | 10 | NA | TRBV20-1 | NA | TGCAGTGCGGGGGAAGACGAGCAGTTCTTC | CSAGEDEQFF
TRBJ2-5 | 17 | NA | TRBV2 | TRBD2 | TGTGCCAGCAGTGGGGGGACTAGCGGGAGTAAGCGAGAGACCCAGTACTTC | CASSGGTSGSKRETQYF
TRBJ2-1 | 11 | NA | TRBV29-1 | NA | TGCAGCGTTCAGAACTACAATGAGCAGTTCTTC | CSVQNYNEQFF
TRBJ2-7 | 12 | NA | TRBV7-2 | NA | TGTGCCAGCAGCCTAAGTAACGGGGATGCGTACTTC | CASSLSNGDAYF
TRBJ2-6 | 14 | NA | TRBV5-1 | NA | TGCGCCAGCAGCGAAGGGGCTGGGGCCAACGTCCTGACTTTC | CASSEGAGANVLTF
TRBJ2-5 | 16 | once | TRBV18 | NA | TGTGCCAGCTCAGGATCGAGAGCGGAAGATCAAGAGACCCAGTACTTC | CASSGSRAEDQETQYF
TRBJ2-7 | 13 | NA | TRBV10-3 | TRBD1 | TGTGCCATCAGCGGACAGGGTTCGTACGAGCAGTACTTC | CAISGQGSYEQYF
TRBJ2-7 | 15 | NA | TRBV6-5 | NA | TGTGCCAGCTTGGCCCGGTTTGGGGGAATCCACGAGCAGTACTTC | CASLARFGGIHEQYF
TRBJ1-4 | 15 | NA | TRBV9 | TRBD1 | TGTGCCAGCAGCACCGCGACAGGGGGCGATGAAAAACTGTTTTTT | CASSTATGGDEKLFF
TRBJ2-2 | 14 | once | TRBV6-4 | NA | TGTGCCAGCAGTGAGGGGCTGAACACCGGGGAGCTGTTTTTT | CASSEGLNTGELFF
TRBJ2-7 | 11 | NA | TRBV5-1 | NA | TGCGCCAGCAGCTTGAACTACGAGCAGTACTTC | CASSLNYEQYF
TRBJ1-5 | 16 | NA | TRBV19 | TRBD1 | TGTGCCAGTAGTGAAACCGGGACAGGACTTAACCAGCCCCAGCATTTT | CASSETGTGLNQPQHF
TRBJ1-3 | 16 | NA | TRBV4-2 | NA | TGTGCCAGCAGCCTCGAGACTGTGAGCTCTGGAAACACCATATATTTT | CASSLETVSSGNTIYF
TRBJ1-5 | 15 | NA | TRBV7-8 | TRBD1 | TGTGCCAGCAGCTTATTGGACAGGGGGAATCAGCCCCAGCATTTT | CASSLLDRGNQPQHF